The clone carrying this T cell receptor (beta chain) was seen ten or more times. The antigen is unknown. The cells used in sorted libraries, CD4+ or CD8+ T cells, numbered 1 million. This entry is derived from a study of neurological immune-mediated disorders. Findings and caveats of the study: HTLV-1-associated myelopathy had the most TCR clonal expansion, while multiple sclerosis had the least, a level that fell below healthy controls.

V was cut by 3 bases and J by 4 bases, with 9 bases left in between. This CDR3 comprises 12 residues. Germline V lookup: CDR1 GTSNPN, CDR2 SVGIG (reference sequence). One entry per CDR3 protein results from TCRdb running MiXCR on the 5' RACE reads. The sample comprises tens of thousands of distinct CDR3 sequences, about 14% of which are singletons, and approximately 3.6% rests with the top ten. The sequencing sample was made of CD4+ T cells from blood. This chain uses TRBV30 with TRBJ1-2; weak D call: TRBD1 (5 bases). The source is a woman aged 55-69 years with HTLV-1-associated myelopathy (HAM/TSP). The CDR3 reads CAWSPGGYGYTF. In DNA form, the CDR3 reads TGTGCCTGGAGCCCGGGGGGCTATGGCTACACCTTC.